This T cell receptor beta chain was documented in a study of blood T cell repertoires in COVID-19. Looking at the study overall: Some COVID-19 samples were acute and others convalescent; all came from the United States, Italy and Spain. T cells, B-cell-depleted T cells, or PBMCs supplied cDNA or gDNA.

Per the study methods: Nucleated cell counts were estimated from reference gene primer amplification. Sequencing was performed with immunoSEQ multiplex PCR; in TCRdb, only in-frame clones are kept and a portion is missing. V, J and clone size derive from that table, while D and trimming were established from the DNA sequence. The table has 40,000 to 55,000 clones, approximately 80% seen once; the top ten hold 19%. The sequenced material came from peripheral blood. The TCR sequence derives from a man between 65 and 79 years old with acute or convalescent COVID-19.

The CDR3 sequence is CASSLKGGREQYF. DNA for the CDR3: TGTGCCAGCAGCTTAAAAGGGGGCAGAGAGCAGTACTTC. The rearrangement uses TRBV13 and TRBJ2-7; 7 bases align to TRBD1. The CDR3 consists of 13 residues. The trim removed 2 bases at V and 7 bases at J, leaving 5 bases unmatched. Germline CDR1 and CDR2: PRHDT and FYEKMQ (reference sequence).